Here is one T cell receptor (beta chain) with its context. The germline V gene has CDR1 LGHNA and CDR2 YSLEER. CDR3 size: 16 residues. Between the trimmed V and J ends, which lost 0 bases and 2 bases, there was a span of 14 bases. The entry originates in a study of lymphopenia after photon versus proton radiotherapy. Some clones are missing from TCRdb's copy, which holds only in-frame ones; the method was immunoSEQ multiplex PCR. This sample yields 15,000 to 20,000 clones, of which approximately 85% are seen a single time; over 2.5% belongs to the top ten. The gene calls are TRBV4-3 and TRBJ2-7; maybe TRBD1 (6 bases). The starting material was peripheral blood, obtained from a patient treated with photon-based radiotherapy. This clonotype originated in a woman in her fifties or sixties with pancreatic cancer. The chain's CDR3 is CASSQEGQGLTYEQYF. CDR3 coding DNA: TGCGCCAGCAGCCAAGAAGGGCAGGGGCTAACCTACGAGCAGTACTTC.